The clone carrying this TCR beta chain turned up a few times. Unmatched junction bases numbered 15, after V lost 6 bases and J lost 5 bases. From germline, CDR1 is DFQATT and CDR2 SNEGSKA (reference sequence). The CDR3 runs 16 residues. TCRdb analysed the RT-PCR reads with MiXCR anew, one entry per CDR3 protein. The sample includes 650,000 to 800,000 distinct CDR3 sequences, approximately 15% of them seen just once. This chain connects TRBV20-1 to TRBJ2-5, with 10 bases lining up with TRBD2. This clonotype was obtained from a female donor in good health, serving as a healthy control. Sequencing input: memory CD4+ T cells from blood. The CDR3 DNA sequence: TGCAGTGCCCAGAACGATCTAGCGGGGGAGAGGGAGACCCAGTACTTC. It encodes CSAQNDLAGERETQYF.